Following are 5 T cell receptor beta chains from one sample sequenced in a study of cytomegalovirus exposure and HLA in healthy donors. PCR primers comprised 60 Vbeta and 13 Jbeta primers. The protocol was immunoSEQ multiplex PCR, while the TCRdb copy is restricted to in-frame clones and leaves out a portion. The sample has approximately 190,000 clones; 65% to 90% are singletons. The sequencing input was PBMCs. Receptor source: a man aged 40-55 years in good health and CMV-seropositive.

The chain joins TRBV6-5 to TRBJ2-7, with TRBD1 identical over 8 bases. The CDR3 covers 16 residues. V lost 4 bases and J lost 1; bases outside the gene matches: 9. CDR1 is MNHEY and CDR2 is SVGAGI in the germline V gene. Here the CDR3 reads CASSSRQGPKSYEQYF. Written as DNA, the CDR3 is TGTGCCAGCAGTTCAAGACAGGGGCCGAAGTCCTACGAGCAGTACTTC.

This chain uses TRBV5-1 with TRBJ1-4; 8 bases map to TRBD1. Germline lookup yields CDR1 SGHRS and CDR2 YFSETQ. V lost 0 bases to trimming and J lost 7 bases; unmatched junction nucleotides: 2. CDR3 length: 14 residues. The CDR3 bases are TGCGCCAGCAGCTTGGGAGACAGGGGTGAAAAACTGTTTTTT. It specifies CASSLGDRGEKLFF. Together with reference TRBV5-1 and TRBJ1-4, the CDR3 gives the full variable domain: KAGVTQTPRYLIKTRGQQVTLSCSPISGHRSVSWYQQTPGQGLQFLFEYFSETQRNKGNFPGRFSGRQFSNSRSEMNVSTLELGDSALYLCASSLGDRGEKLFFGSGTQLSVL.

The chain employs TRBV5-1 and TRBJ2-3; possible D gene TRBD2, 6 bases. This CDR3 is 14 amino acids long. V was clipped by 2 bases and J by 4 bases, with 11 bases between them. Germline lookup yields CDR1 SGHRS and CDR2 YFSETQ. The CDR3 here is CASSFGGPPDTQYF. For the CDR3, the DNA is TGCGCCAGCAGCTTCGGGGGTCCCCCAGATACGCAGTATTTT.

The table lists this clone with a count of one. The chain recombines TRBV7-2 with TRBJ1-2; D may be TRBD1 (6 bases). CDR3 size: 14 residues. V was shortened by 5 bases and J by 14 bases, with 24 bases between the two germline ends. Germline V gene lookup returns CDR1 SGHTA and CDR2 FQGNSA. In nucleotides, the CDR3 is TGTGCCAGCAGCAATAGCGTGGGGGCCAGGGAGAGGACCTTC. Residues: CASSNSVGARERTF.

The chain links TRBV6-5 to TRBJ1-3, with D maybe TRBD1 (5 bases). This CDR3 is 15 amino acids long. Germline values: CDR1 MNHEY, CDR2 SVGAGI. Trimming cost V 0 bases and J 2 bases, with 8 bases left between them. CDR3: CASSYSQTAGNTIYF. DNA of the CDR3: TGTGCCAGCAGTTACTCGCAGACAGCTGGAAACACCATATATTTT.